The present TCR beta chain was sequenced within a study of blood T cell repertoires in COVID-19. There are 16 residues in the CDR3. Trimming pared 0 bases from V and 3 bases from J, leaving 13 bases between. CDR1 SGDLS and CDR2 YYNGEE come from the germline V gene. The assay was immunoSEQ multiplex PCR, and TCRdb's table has in-frame clones only and misses some. The sample includes 110,000 or so clones, 70% to 80% seen only once; the top ten take roughly 6%. The sequenced sample was peripheral blood. This TCR derives from a man aged 70-80 years with acute or convalescent COVID-19. The rearrangement links TRBV9 to TRBJ1-3; D remains ambiguous. The CDR3 spells CASSVGETHDGNTIYF. The CDR3 coding sequence is TGTGCCAGCAGCGTAGGGGAGACACACGATGGAAACACCATATATTTT.